This T cell receptor (beta chain) was retrieved from a study of T cells in Graves' hyperthyroidism and ophthalmopathy. General study results and limits: Through a model of 13 V-J features, ophthalmopathy was separated from stable hyperthyroidism. In the blood, most expanded thyroid clonotypes above 0.001 appeared as well. The model anticipated ophthalmopathy a median around six months pre-onset.

Germline lookup yields CDR1 SGHRS and CDR2 YFSETQ. This CDR3 has 15 residues. Trimming took 3 bases from V and 1 from J; bases not matched to a gene: 6. On this clonotype: Its antigen is as yet unknown.

Amplified TCR beta CDR3 regions derived from RNA transcripts. HTBI primers were used for first-round RT-PCR of the TCR CDR3. One entry per CDR3 protein, called by TCRdb with MiXCR from the multiplex PCR reads. The sample lists about 540,000 distinct CDR3 sequences, around 42% occurring once. Subjects aged 18 to 65 presented with newly diagnosed hyperthyroidism of less than 2 months' duration. This TCR came from a woman aged 18-35 years with Graves' hyperthyroidism. What was sequenced was peripheral blood or thyroid tissue (not recorded which). This chain uses TRBV5-1 with TRBJ2-7; 8 positions agree with TRBD2. In DNA, the CDR3 is TGCGCCAGCAGCTCCACTGGGACTAGATCCTACGAGCAGTACTTC. It codes for CASSSTGTRSYEQYF.